One and the same sample provided the 28 T cell receptor beta chains below, sequenced in a study of lymphopenia after photon versus proton radiotherapy. Some clones are missing from TCRdb's copy, which holds only in-frame ones; the method was immunoSEQ multiplex PCR. The repertoire holds about 7,300 clones, with 85% to 95% as singletons. The sample here was peripheral blood, taken from a patient treated with photon-based radiotherapy. The receptors originated from a woman aged 45-65 years with cholangiocarcinoma.

The rearrangement uses TRBV12-5 and TRBJ2-4; the D is unclear. Trimming stripped 1 base from V and 9 bases from J, with 13 bases between. Per germline, CDR1 LGHNT and CDR2 FRNRAP. The CDR3 extends over 14 amino acids. The CDR3 spells CASGLDYPGFIQYF. CDR3 nucleotides: TGTGCTAGTGGTTTGGACTATCCAGGATTCATTCAGTACTTC. The whole variable domain, remainder taken from reference TRBV12-5 and TRBJ2-4, is DARVTQTPRHKVTEMGQEVTMRCQPILGHNTVFWYRQTMMQGLELLAYFRNRAPLDDSGMPKDRFSAEMPDATLATLKIQPSEPRDSAVYFCASGLDYPGFIQYFGAGTRLSVL.

The V and J genes are TRBV5-1 and TRBJ1-1, with TRBD1 as a possible D gene (6 bases). With 3 bases removed from V and 1 base from J, the gap between germline ends came to 22 bases. Germline values: CDR1 SGHRS, CDR2 YFSETQ. The CDR3 is 18 amino acids. The CDR3 loop reads CASSWAPGTRGKNTEAFF. The CDR3 region has the DNA TGCGCCAGCAGCTGGGCCCCGGGGACACGGGGTAAGAACACTGAAGCTTTCTTT.

In its sample, this clone was seen once. The chain joins TRBV5-4 to TRBJ1-4, with D unresolved. The CDR3 has 15 residues. V shed 1 base and J shed 7 bases, with 14 bases lying between them. CDR1 is SGHNT, CDR2 YYREEE, per germline (reference sequence). CDR3 sequence (DNA): TGTGCCAGCAGCTTGTCAGGCTTAGGAGGTGAAAAACTGTTTTTT. Translating it yields CASSLSGLGGEKLFF.

The V gene is TRBV9, the J gene TRBJ2-3; no firm D call. Germline loops: CDR1 SGDLS, CDR2 YYNGEE. The CDR3 has 14 residues. V was clipped by 3 bases and J by 2 bases, with 10 bases between them. CDR3 coding DNA: TGTGCCAGCAGCGAGGACCGTAACACAGATACGCAGTATTTT. Protein product: CASSEDRNTDTQYF. Using reference TRBV9 and TRBJ2-3 for the parts outside the CDR3, the full variable domain is DSGVTQTPKHLITATGQRVTLRCSPRSGDLSVYWYQQSLDQGLQFLIQYYNGEERAKGNILERFSAQQFPDLHSELNLSSLELGDSALYFCASSEDRNTDTQYFGPGTRLTVL.

The rearrangement joins TRBV25-1 to TRBJ2-5; 8 bases align to TRBD2. The CDR3 consists of 16 residues. The V gene end was trimmed by 4 bases and the J gene end by 5 bases; junction bases not matched to a gene: 12. Germline V gene lookup returns CDR1 MGHDK and CDR2 SYGVNS. The CDR3 DNA follows: TGTGCCAGCAGTGGTGGAGCGGGGGCGGTAGTGGAGACCCAGTACTTC. Protein: CASSGGAGAVVETQYF.

CDR3 residues: CASSSYRPYEQYF. CDR3 DNA sequence: TGTGCCAGCAGCTCTTACAGGCCCTACGAGCAGTACTTC. The J gene is TRBJ2-7, the V gene TRBV7-8; TRBD1 might be the D (5 bases). V lost 4 bases to trimming and J lost 2 bases, with 9 bases between them. CDR3 length: 13 residues. Germline assignment: CDR1 SGHVS and CDR2 FQNEAQ.

The chain carries TRBV4-1 and TRBJ1-1, with a tentative D call TRBD1 (5 bases). Germline values: CDR1 MGHRA, CDR2 YSYEKL. Trimming took 2 bases from V and 2 from J, leaving 15 bases between them. The CDR3 loop spans 16 amino acids. The CDR3 reads CASSQTKSGTNTEAFF. In DNA form, the CDR3 reads TGCGCCAGCAGCCAAACCAAGTCCGGGACTAACACTGAAGCTTTCTTT.

This rearrangement joins TRBV19 to TRBJ2-1; D not certain. This CDR3 spans 12 amino acids. Trimming pared 4 bases from V and 9 bases from J, leaving 10 bases between. Germline V gives CDR1 LNHDA, CDR2 SQIVND (reference sequence). Written as DNA, the CDR3 is TGTGCCAGTAGTACGGCACTGAGTGAGCAGTTCTTC. Translated, it gives CASSTALSEQFF.

Remarks on this clone: Within the sample, other DNA sequences also encode this same CDR3. The CDR3 region is CASSYGTGVSPLHF. Here the CDR3 DNA reads TGTGCCAGCAGTTACGGGACAGGGGTTTCACCCCTCCACTTT. The chain couples TRBV6-5 to TRBJ1-6; 10 nucleotides agree with TRBD1. Germline CDR1 MNHEY, CDR2 SVGAGI. This CDR3 is built from 14 residues. J gave up 9 bases and V 2 bases, and 1 base lay outside the gene matches.

The V and J genes are TRBV30 and TRBJ1-1; 9 nucleotides line up with TRBD1. In germline, CDR1 is GTSNPN, CDR2 SVGIG (reference sequence). V lost 3 bases, J lost 8 bases, and 4 bases stayed unmatched. The CDR3 is 12 amino acids. CDR3 loop: CAWRTGGSEAFF. CDR3 in DNA: TGTGCCTGGAGAACAGGGGGCTCGGAAGCTTTCTTT.

The rearrangement uses TRBV7-9 and TRBJ2-5, with D perhaps given as TRBD1 or TRBD2 (6 bases each). Germline CDR1 SEHNR, CDR2 FQNEAQ (reference sequence). The germline V and J ends were trimmed by 5 bases and 4 bases, with 11 bases remaining between them. The length of the CDR3 is 13 residues. The chain's CDR3 is CASSPRGPETQYF. CDR3 DNA: TGTGCCAGCAGCCCCCGGGGGCCAGAGACCCAGTACTTC. The entire variable domain, with the rest obtained from reference TRBV7-9 and TRBJ2-5, is as follows: DTGVSQNPRHKITKRGQNVTFRCDPISEHNRLYWYRQTLGQGPEFLTYFQNEAQLEKSRLLSDRFSAERPKGSFSTLEIQRTEQGDSAMYLCASSPRGPETQYFGPGTRLLVL.

The rearrangement joins TRBV7-8 to TRBJ1-3; D unresolved. The V gene lost 5 bases and the J gene lost 4 bases, with 15 bases spanning the gap. CDR3 size: 15 residues. CDR1 is SGHVS, CDR2 FQNEAQ, per germline. CDR3 protein: CASSQTPGGGNTIYF. In nucleotides, the CDR3 is TGTGCCAGCAGCCAGACCCCCGGAGGCGGAAACACCATATATTTT.

The chain links TRBV27 to TRBJ2-7, with D possibly being TRBD1 (6 bases). In germline, CDR1 is MNHEY, CDR2 SMNVEV (reference sequence). Trimming took off 2 bases at V and 4 bases at J, with 12 bases between the two ends. The CDR3 runs to 14 residues. As DNA, the CDR3 is TGTGCCAGCAGTTTAATATACAGGGATTACGAGCAGTACTTC. Translated, it gives CASSLIYRDYEQYF.

CDR3 DNA sequence: TGTGCCAGCAGTGTACAGGGGAGACCCTACAATGAGCAGTTCTTC. Amino acids: CASSVQGRPYNEQFF. The chain couples TRBV6-6 to TRBJ2-1; TRBD1 matches 7 bases. The CDR3 totals 15 residues. Germline V gene sequence: CDR1 MNHNY, CDR2 SVGAGI (reference sequence). The ends lost 5 bases at V and 2 bases at J; junction bases unmatched: 6.

The CDR3 is CASSLGTDYGYTF. Here the CDR3 DNA reads TGTGCCAGCAGCTTGGGTACGGACTATGGCTACACCTTC. The rearrangement links TRBV11-2 to TRBJ1-2, with unresolved D. V lost 3 bases and J 3 bases, leaving 8 bases between the germline ends. Germline-derived CDR1 and CDR2 are SGHAT and FQNNGV. The CDR3 contains 13 residues.

The J gene is TRBJ1-4, the V gene TRBV20-1; D is unresolved. Germline lookup yields CDR1 DFQATT and CDR2 SNEGSKA (reference sequence). Deletions cut 0 bases from V and 7 bases from J, with 3 bases between. The CDR3 covers 11 residues. CDR3 region: CSARDGEKLFF. The CDR3 region has the DNA TGCAGTGCTAGAGACGGTGAAAAACTGTTTTTT.

The chain joins TRBV25-1 to TRBJ1-1, with D hard to call. CDR1 is MGHDK, CDR2 SYGVNS, per germline. The length of the CDR3 is 14 residues. V lost 8 bases to trimming and J lost 4 bases, with 17 bases between them. CDR3 loop: CASAQTRVPTEAFF. In nucleotides, the CDR3 is TGTGCCAGCGCCCAGACACGAGTCCCCACTGAAGCTTTCTTT. Full variable domain (missing parts from reference TRBV25-1 and TRBJ1-1): EADIYQTPRYLVIGTGKKITLECSQTMGHDKMYWYQQDPGMELHLIHYSYGVNSTEKGDLSSESTVSRIRTEHFPLTLESARPSHTSQYLCASAQTRVPTEAFFGQGTRLTVV.

This clone was counted once. The CDR3 sequence: CASSQDSGDTGNTIYF. Written as DNA, the CDR3 is TGTGCCAGCAGCCAAGATTCAGGGGACACTGGAAACACCATATATTTT. The rearrangement links TRBV4-2 to TRBJ1-3, with D perhaps matching TRBD1 (6 bases). From germline, CDR1 is LGHNA and CDR2 YNFKEQ. This CDR3 has 16 residues. V lost 0 bases and J lost 2, with 11 bases in between.

This chain joins TRBV11-2 and TRBJ1-6; D unresolved. Germline CDR1 SGHAT, CDR2 FQNNGV. This CDR3 contains 10 residues. This chain's CDR3 is CGEKNSPLHF. Here the CDR3 DNA reads TGTGGGGAGAAAAATTCACCCCTCCACTTT.

This clone was recorded once. The genes are TRBV4-1 and TRBJ1-2; D uncertain. The length of the CDR3 is 14 residues. Germline V gene data show CDR1 as MGHRA and CDR2 as YSYEKL. Trimming took off 0 bases at V and 3 bases at J, with 8 bases between the two ends. Here the CDR3 reads CASSQEDGYYGYTF. CDR3 DNA: TGCGCCAGCAGCCAAGAGGACGGATACTATGGCTACACCTTC.

The chain recombines TRBV7-6 with TRBJ2-1, with D perhaps given as TRBD1 or TRBD2 (5 bases each). Germline lookup yields CDR1 SGHVS and CDR2 FNYEAQ. This CDR3 is 15 amino acids long. The V and J ends lost 4 bases and 6 bases respectively, with 16 bases between them. CDR3 DNA: TGTGCCAGCAGCTCCCGCCAGCAGGGAGTCAATGAGCAGTTCTTC. This gives the protein CASSSRQQGVNEQFF.

The chain employs TRBV4-1 and TRBJ1-6; D is undetermined. Germline V gene lookup returns CDR1 MGHRA and CDR2 YSYEKL. The CDR3 runs to 15 residues. V was cut by 4 bases and J by 5 bases, with 12 bases left in between. In DNA form, the CDR3 reads TGCGCCAGCAGCCCACCCGGGCAGAATAATTCACCCCTCCACTTT. Amino acid sequence: CASSPPGQNNSPLHF.

This sequence joins TRBV18 and TRBJ1-3; maybe TRBD1 (5 bases). The CDR3 consists of 16 residues. The germline V gene has CDR1 KGHSH and CDR2 LQKENI. The V end was cut by 6 bases, the J end by 0 bases, with 15 bases between. CDR3: CASSQLGDSSGNTIYF. CDR3 DNA: TGTGCCAGCTCTCAATTAGGTGACAGCTCTGGAAACACCATATATTTT.

The genes are TRBV4-3 and TRBJ1-2; no clear D gene. CDR3 length: 13 amino acids. Trimming left V 0 bases short and J 8 bases short, with 10 bases between. Germline V gene sequence: CDR1 LGHNA, CDR2 YSLEER. The CDR3 loop is CASSQERVAGYTF. The CDR3 coding sequence is TGCGCCAGCAGCCAAGAGAGGGTAGCAGGCTACACCTTC.

This sequence joins TRBV29-1 and TRBJ2-1; D possibly corresponds to TRBD2 (6 bases). V shed 5 bases and J shed 5 bases, with 10 bases lying between them. Germline V gene lookup returns CDR1 SQVTM and CDR2 ANQGSEA. The CDR3 length is 12 residues. CDR3 amino acids: CSVRRGDNEQFF. The CDR3 DNA sequence: TGCAGCGTTCGGCGCGGGGACAATGAGCAGTTCTTC.

J is TRBJ1-1 and V is TRBV6-5, with TRBD1 matching over 8 bases. Germline V gene lookup returns CDR1 MNHEY and CDR2 SVGAGI. Trimming removed 2 bases from V and 1 base from J; junction bases left unmatched: 6. The CDR3 runs 16 residues. Here the CDR3 DNA reads TGTGCCAGCAGTTACGAAAACAGGGGGACGAACACTGAAGCTTTCTTT. Protein product: CASSYENRGTNTEAFF.

The CDR3 here is CASSALREQYF. The CDR3 bases are TGTGCCAGCAGTGCCCTCAGAGAGCAGTACTTC. The chain combines TRBV2 with TRBJ2-7, with D uncertain. The germline V gene has CDR1 SNHLY and CDR2 FYNNEI. There are 11 residues in the CDR3. The ends were cut back, 4 bases at V and 7 bases at J, with 8 bases in the middle.

This clone was seen a single time. The V and J genes are TRBV4-3 and TRBJ1-4, with D uncertain. The V and J ends lost 0 bases and 0 bases respectively, with 11 bases between them. Germline lookup yields CDR1 LGHNA and CDR2 YSLEER. The CDR3 spans 17 residues. The CDR3 loop is CASSQDQVPATNEKLFF. The CDR3 DNA reads TGCGCCAGCAGCCAAGATCAGGTCCCTGCAACTAATGAAAAACTGTTTTTT.